The 28 T cell receptor beta chains presented below share a single source sample, sequenced in a study of blood T cell repertoires in COVID-19. TCRdb's table, derived via immunoSEQ multiplex PCR, lists solely in-frame clones and lacks some. The profile shows about 200,000 clones, 86% of them singletons. The sequencing sample was made of peripheral blood. The receptors were gathered from a man aged 50 to 60 with acute or convalescent COVID-19.

The V gene is TRBV18, the J gene TRBJ2-1; 9 bases line up with TRBD2. Looked up from germline, CDR1 is KGHSH and CDR2 is LQKENI. J was trimmed by 6 bases and V by 2 bases; bases with no gene match: 5. This CDR3 has 15 amino acids. The CDR3 loop is CASSPTQRGANEQFF. The CDR3 nucleotides read TGTGCCAGCTCACCAACGCAGCGGGGGGCCAATGAGCAGTTCTTC.

The count of this clone is one. V is TRBV6-2 or TRBV6-3 and J is TRBJ1-2, with 10 bases aligning to TRBD1. V was pared by 2 bases and J by 5 bases, with 5 bases of the junction left unmatched. Germline values: CDR1 MNHEY, CDR2 SVGEGT. This CDR3 has 15 amino acids. CDR3 bases: TGTGCCAGCAGTTACAGACAGGGGGCATTGTATGGCTACACCTTC. Translating it yields CASSYRQGALYGYTF.

J is TRBJ2-2 and V is TRBV5-1, with D perhaps TRBD2 (6 bases). Germline assignment: CDR1 SGHRS and CDR2 YFSETQ. V gave up 3 bases and J gave up 6 bases, with 12 bases separating them. The CDR3 has 14 amino acids. In DNA, the CDR3 is TGCGCCAGCAGCTCCCGGGGGACCCCCGGGGAGCTGTTTTTT. Protein: CASSSRGTPGELFF.

The V call is TRBV7-6, the J call TRBJ2-1, with 10 bases aligning to TRBD1. Germline assignment: CDR1 SGHVS and CDR2 FNYEAQ. CDR3 length: 16 amino acids. V dropped 1 base and J dropped 5; count of bases not matched to a gene: 5. The CDR3 coding sequence is TGTGCCAGCAGCTTAGTAGGACAGGGGGGACACAATGAGCAGTTCTTC. It specifies CASSLVGQGGHNEQFF.

The V gene is TRBV28, the J gene TRBJ2-6; unclear D gene. V lost 6 bases, J lost 0 bases, and 12 bases lay in between. This CDR3 region has 16 residues. The germline gives CDR1 MDHEN, CDR2 SYDVKM. The CDR3 DNA sequence: TGTGCCAGCAGGCCCCTACAGAGCTCTGGGGCCAACGTCCTGACTTTC. It yields the protein CASRPLQSSGANVLTF.

The chain has TRBV4-1 and TRBJ1-1, with a tentative D call TRBD1 (5 bases). The germline V and J ends were trimmed by 7 bases and 4 bases, with 19 bases remaining between them. The CDR3 runs 15 residues. Germline CDR1 and CDR2: MGHRA and YSYEKL. The CDR3 protein is CASTRGGDLITEAFF. For the CDR3, the DNA is TGCGCCAGCACCCGGGGGGGGGACCTGATCACTGAAGCTTTCTTT.

The rearrangement joins TRBV18 to TRBJ1-4; D might be TRBD1 (5 bases). The germline V gene has CDR1 KGHSH and CDR2 LQKENI. V was clipped by 8 bases and J by 5 bases, with 9 bases between them. The CDR3 covers 12 residues. This CDR3 reads CASQGGNEKLFF. CDR3 bases: TGTGCCAGCCAGGGCGGAAATGAAAAACTGTTTTTT. The variable domain in full, completed from reference TRBV18 and TRBJ1-4, reads NAGVMQNPRHLVRRRGQEARLRCSPMKGHSHVYWYRQLPEEGLKFMVYLQKENIIDESGMPKERFSAEFPKEGPSILRIQQVVRGDSAAYFCASQGGNEKLFFGSGTQLSVL.

CDR3 nucleotides: TGTGCCAGCAGCGCAAATCCAGGGGTTTCCTACAATGAGCAGTTCTTC. Protein: CASSANPGVSYNEQFF. V and J are TRBV7-3 and TRBJ2-1; tentative D call: TRBD1 (6 bases). This CDR3 has 16 amino acids. The germline V gene has CDR1 SGHTA and CDR2 FQGTGA. V lost 5 bases to trimming and J lost 1 base, with 15 bases between them.

As for this clone: In the same sample, other DNA sequences code for this CDR3. The V gene is TRBV5-1, the J gene TRBJ2-5, with unresolved D. The V end was cut by 0 bases, the J end by 5 bases, with 5 bases between. The CDR3 covers 12 residues. Germline CDR1 is SGHRS and CDR2 is YFSETQ. The DNA for the CDR3 is TGCGCCAGCAGCTTGGCCGGGGAGACCCAGTACTTC. This codes for CASSLAGETQYF.

V usage is TRBV6-1 and J usage is TRBJ1-2, with a tentative D call TRBD1 (6 bases). The CDR3 loop spans 16 amino acids. The germline V gene encodes CDR1 MNHNS and CDR2 SASEGT. V was pared by 2 bases and J by 5 bases, with 18 bases between. The CDR3, as DNA: TGTGCCAGCAGTGAATTTTTGGGGGCGAAGTCGTATGGCTACACCTTC. It yields the protein CASSEFLGAKSYGYTF.

The rearrangement links TRBV27 to TRBJ2-2; D perhaps matches TRBD2 (6 bases). Between the trimmed V and J ends, which lost 4 bases and 4 bases, there was a span of 13 bases. Germline V gives CDR1 MNHEY, CDR2 SMNVEV (reference sequence). The CDR3 spans 15 residues. The CDR3 bases are TGTGCCAGCAGTTCATCGGCGGGACTCACCGGGGAGCTGTTTTTT. Translating it yields CASSSSAGLTGELFF.

The V gene is TRBV19, the J gene TRBJ2-7; 10 positions match TRBD1. The CDR3 has 15 residues. Germline CDR1 and CDR2: LNHDA and SQIVND (reference sequence). V dropped 5 bases and J dropped 5; count of bases not matched to a gene: 9. This CDR3 is CASSLPTGGWNEQYF. CDR3 in DNA: TGTGCCAGTAGTCTCCCGACAGGGGGCTGGAACGAGCAGTACTTC. The variable domain in full, completed from reference TRBV19 and TRBJ2-7, reads DGGITQSPKYLFRKEGQNVTLSCEQNLNHDAMYWYRQDPGQGLRLIYYSQIVNDFQKGDIAEGYSVSREKKESFPLTVTSAQKNPTAFYLCASSLPTGGWNEQYFGPGTRLTVT.

V gene TRBV30 combines with J gene TRBJ1-1, with D possibly being TRBD1 (5 bases). The ends were cut back, 0 bases at V and 1 base at J, with 9 bases in the middle. Germline CDR1 reads GTSNPN; CDR2 reads SVGIG (reference sequence). The CDR3 loop spans 14 amino acids. In DNA form, the CDR3 reads TGTGCCTGGAGTGTAACCAGGGCGAACACTGAAGCTTTCTTT. It codes for CAWSVTRANTEAFF. Variable domain in full (rest from reference TRBV30 and TRBJ1-1): SQTIHQWPATLVQPVGSPLSLECTVEGTSNPNLYWYRQAAGRGLQLLFYSVGIGQISSEVPQNLSASRPQDRQFILSSKKLLLSDSGFYLCAWSVTRANTEAFFGQGTRLTVV.

The chain joins TRBV4-2 to TRBJ1-2, with D hard to call. The CDR3 contains 16 residues. Germline loops: CDR1 LGHNA, CDR2 YNFKEQ. Trimming pared 0 bases from V and 4 bases from J, leaving 15 bases between. The DNA for the CDR3 is TGTGCCAGCAGCCAAGAACCAGGAATGTTGTCCTATGGCTACACCTTC. Residues: CASSQEPGMLSYGYTF.

This sequence joins TRBV29-1 and TRBJ2-7; possibly TRBD2 for D (5 bases). V dropped 0 bases and J dropped 0 bases, with 12 bases sitting between them. Germline values: CDR1 SQVTM, CDR2 ANQGSEA. The CDR3 has 15 amino acids. The CDR3 reads CSVEEPGSGSYEQYF. CDR3 bases: TGCAGCGTTGAAGAACCGGGGAGCGGCTCCTACGAGCAGTACTTC.

V and J are TRBV5-1 and TRBJ2-7, with TRBD1 matching 7 bases. From germline, CDR1 is SGHRS and CDR2 YFSETQ. The trim removed 4 bases at V and 0 bases at J, leaving 4 bases unmatched. This CDR3 contains 14 residues. CDR3 sequence: CASSVGDSSYEQYF. CDR3 bases: TGCGCCAGCAGCGTGGGGGACAGCTCCTACGAGCAGTACTTC.

The J gene is TRBJ1-6, the V gene TRBV6-5, with 8 bases that match TRBD1. CDR3 size: 16 residues. The ends lost 4 bases at V and 4 bases at J; junction bases unmatched: 6. Looked up from germline, CDR1 is MNHEY and CDR2 is SVGAGI. The CDR3 DNA follows: TGTGCCAGCAGTTTCCGGGACAGGAGGTATAATTCACCCCTCCACTTT. Translation gives CASSFRDRRYNSPLHF.

This chain uses TRBV29-1 with TRBJ2-6, with D possibly matching TRBD2 (5 bases). Trimming stripped 4 bases from V and 3 bases from J, with 22 bases between. Germline values: CDR1 SQVTM, CDR2 ANQGSEA. The CDR3 has 18 amino acids. CDR3 DNA sequence: TGCAGCGTTGCGTCTAGGGATATTAAGACTAATGGGGCCAACGTCCTGACTTTC. Translation: CSVASRDIKTNGANVLTF.

This chain connects TRBV18 to TRBJ1-6; tentative D call: TRBD1 (5 bases). CDR1 and CDR2 from the germline V gene are KGHSH and LQKENI. V lost 2 bases, J lost 8 bases, and 16 bases lay in between. This CDR3 comprises 16 residues. CDR3 DNA sequence: TGTGCCAGCTCACCAACCCCCAGGGTGAAGGATTCACCCCTCCACTTT. Its translation is CASSPTPRVKDSPLHF.

The chain is built from TRBV4-1 and TRBJ1-6; D is perhaps TRBD1 (5 bases). The CDR3 is 19 amino acids. CDR1 is MGHRA, CDR2 YSYEKL, per germline. Trimming left V 4 bases short and J 0 bases short, with 19 bases between. CDR3 residues: CASSRRSDSRSSYNSPLHF. In nucleotides, the CDR3 is TGCGCCAGCAGCCGTCGCTCCGACAGCAGGAGCTCCTATAATTCACCCCTCCACTTT.

V is TRBV29-1 and J is TRBJ2-3, with D maybe TRBD1 (6 bases). Germline lookup yields CDR1 SQVTM and CDR2 ANQGSEA. The CDR3 is made up of 15 amino acids. The V and J ends lost 3 bases and 1 base respectively, with 14 bases between them. Written as DNA, the CDR3 is TGCAGCGTTGAGCCGCGGACAGACCGCACAGATACGCAGTATTTT. Residues: CSVEPRTDRTDTQYF.

The chain is built from TRBV29-1 and TRBJ2-5, with 10 positions matching TRBD1. V lost 1 base, J lost 10 bases, and 9 bases stayed unmatched. Germline V gene data show CDR1 as SQVTM and CDR2 as ANQGSEA. The CDR3 contains 14 residues. Written as DNA, the CDR3 is TGCAGCGTTGAAGGCCCGAACGGACAGGGGGGCCAGTACTTC. This sequence encodes CSVEGPNGQGGQYF.

The rearrangement uses TRBV4-1 and TRBJ1-2; 7 bases align to TRBD1. The CDR3 is 17 residues long. After removal of 2 bases from V and 4 bases from J, the junction contained 13 bases not matched to a gene. The V gene's germline CDR1 is MGHRA and CDR2 YSYEKL. CDR3 amino acids: CASSQYKRTGPTYGYTF. CDR3 sequence (DNA): TGCGCCAGCAGCCAATACAAGAGGACAGGCCCTACCTATGGCTACACCTTC.

Turning to this clone: A junction end diverges from the germline sequence, so it may reflect a read error. This chain connects TRBV5-1 to TRBJ2-2; D may correspond to TRBD1 or TRBD2 (5 bases each). The CDR3 runs 13 residues. CDR1 and CDR2 from the germline V gene are SGHRS and YFSETQ. In DNA, the CDR3 is TGCGCCAGCACCTTGGGGGAGACCGGGGAGCTGTTTTTT. It is translated as CASTLGETGELFF. The complete variable domain, with remaining parts taken from reference TRBV5-1 and TRBJ2-2, reads KAGVTQTPRYLIKTRGQQVTLSCSPISGHRSVSWYQQTPGQGLQFLFEYFSETQRNKGNFPGRFSGRQFSNSRSEMNVSTLELGDSALYLCASTLGETGELFFGEGSRLTVL.

The genes are TRBV2 and TRBJ1-5; D not resolved. Per germline, CDR1 SNHLY and CDR2 FYNNEI. V was cut by 6 bases and J by 2 bases, with 17 bases left in between. CDR3 size: 16 residues. CDR3: CASSEEIRSGNQPQHF. The DNA for the CDR3 is TGTGCCAGCAGCGAGGAGATAAGAAGCGGCAATCAGCCCCAGCATTTT.

The chain joins TRBV30 to TRBJ1-4, with D possibly matching TRBD1 (5 bases). The CDR3 runs to 15 residues. V was cut by 0 bases and J by 3 bases, with 11 bases left in between. CDR1 is GTSNPN, CDR2 SVGIG, per germline (reference sequence). The CDR3, as DNA: TGTGCCTGGAGTGTAAAAGGGGCGGCTAATGAAAAACTGTTTTTT. The encoded protein is CAWSVKGAANEKLFF.

The CDR3 region is CASSELGPSGNTIYF. CDR3 DNA: TGTGCCAGCAGTGAATTGGGCCCCTCTGGAAACACCATATATTTT. V gene TRBV25-1 combines with J gene TRBJ1-3; D is unresolved. This CDR3 has 15 amino acids. V lost 1 base, J lost 0 bases, and 7 bases lay in between. Per germline, CDR1 MGHDK and CDR2 SYGVNS.

The rearrangement joins TRBV20-1 to TRBJ1-2; 11 bases fit TRBD1. The CDR3 has 11 residues. The germline V gene has CDR1 DFQATT and CDR2 SNEGSKA (reference sequence). CDR3 bases: TGCACCGGACAGGGGGCGGGTGGCTACACCTTC. This encodes CTGQGAGGYTF.